The 13 T cell receptor beta chains listed next were all sequenced from one sample in a study of OX40 agonist ivuxolimab in advanced cancers. The data were produced by immunoSEQ multiplex PCR, yet TCRdb's version contains in-frame clones alone and is incomplete. The sample gives around 76,000 clones, 84% of which show up once; roughly 1.2% is in the top ten. Source: CD4+ or CD8+ T cells sorted from blood, taken in a trial of the OX40 agonist ivuxolimab. These receptors were obtained from an adult with an advanced solid tumor such as melanoma, head and neck, liver or kidney cancer.

The rearrangement links TRBV6-5 to TRBJ2-7; 9 bases fit TRBD1. Germline-derived CDR1 and CDR2 are MNHEY and SVGAGI. The ends lost 0 bases at V and 4 bases at J; junction bases unmatched: 4. The CDR3 runs to 15 residues. The CDR3 loop is CASSYSAGQGYEQYF. In nucleotides, the CDR3 is TGTGCCAGCAGTTACTCGGCGGGACAGGGTTACGAGCAGTACTTC.

This chain connects TRBV7-9 to TRBJ2-7; possibly TRBD1 for D (6 bases). V was pared by 5 bases and J by 6 bases, with 23 bases between. Germline CDR1 reads SEHNR; CDR2 reads FQNEAQ (reference sequence). The CDR3 extends over 16 amino acids. CDR3 sequence reads: CASSPLRTGTLSEQYF. CDR3 DNA sequence: TGTGCCAGCAGCCCCCTTCGGACCGGGACACTCTCCGAGCAGTACTTC.

This sequence joins TRBV6-5 and TRBJ1-6, with 7 bases that match TRBD1. This CDR3 comprises 14 residues. The V gene end was trimmed by 4 bases and the J gene end by 7 bases; junction bases not matched to a gene: 4. In germline, CDR1 is MNHEY, CDR2 SVGAGI. CDR3 DNA sequence: TGTGCCAGCAGTTTGGGACAGAACAATTCACCCCTCCACTTT. Translating it yields CASSLGQNNSPLHF.

This chain connects TRBV9 to TRBJ2-7, with D perhaps assigned TRBD1 or TRBD2 (5 bases each). From germline, CDR1 is SGDLS and CDR2 YYNGEE. This CDR3 has 15 amino acids. Trimming took off 0 bases at V and 4 bases at J, with 14 bases between the two ends. The CDR3 protein is CASSVGDPTVYEQYF. The CDR3 DNA follows: TGTGCCAGCAGCGTAGGGGACCCGACAGTTTACGAGCAGTACTTC.

The chain employs TRBV6-6 and TRBJ1-2; 8 nucleotides line up with TRBD1. CDR3 length: 14 residues. Looked up from germline, CDR1 is MNHNY and CDR2 is SVGAGI (reference sequence). Germline trimming cut 2 bases from V and 7 bases from J; bases unmatched to any gene: 6. DNA for the CDR3: TGTGCCAGCAGTTACGACAGGGGATCTTCTGGCTACACCTTC. This codes for CASSYDRGSSGYTF.

The chain combines TRBV6-6 with TRBJ1-1, with D unclear. Germline CDR1 and CDR2: MNHNY and SVGAGI (reference sequence). The CDR3 consists of 13 residues. The germline V and J ends were trimmed by 0 bases and 3 bases, with 5 bases remaining between them. The CDR3 DNA follows: TGTGCCAGCAGTTACTCGAGTCACACTGAAGCTTTCTTT. It is translated as CASSYSSHTEAFF.

The V and J genes are TRBV6-5 and TRBJ1-1; tentative D call: TRBD1 (5 bases). The CDR3 has 13 amino acids. CDR1 is MNHEY and CDR2 is SVGAGI in the germline V gene. Trimming stripped 2 bases from V and 4 bases from J, with 8 bases between. The CDR3 loop is CASSYTGRTEAFF. DNA for the CDR3: TGTGCCAGCAGTTACACGGGACGCACTGAAGCTTTCTTT.

The chain employs TRBV5-6 and TRBJ2-7; D not resolved. From germline, CDR1 is SGHDT and CDR2 YYEEEE. The germline V and J ends were trimmed by 1 base and 5 bases, with 13 bases remaining between them. The CDR3 sequence is 14 residues long. The CDR3 bases are TGTGCCAGCAGCTTGTCGGGTGGGCCCCACGAGCAGTACTTC. Its protein product is CASSLSGGPHEQYF.

J is TRBJ1-5 and V is TRBV6-1; D is uncertain. Per germline, CDR1 MNHNS and CDR2 SASEGT. Trimming removed 2 bases at V and 4 bases at J, with 9 bases between. There are 14 residues in the CDR3. The CDR3 bases are TGTGCCAGCAGTGAATTGAAGGGAAATCAGCCCCAGCATTTT. Protein: CASSELKGNQPQHF.

This chain links TRBV7-2 with TRBJ2-5, with 9 nucleotides matching TRBD2. Per germline, CDR1 SGHTA and CDR2 FQGNSA. CDR3 size: 15 residues. The ends lost 5 bases at V and 5 bases at J; junction bases unmatched: 9. CDR3 region: CASSTQAGGRETQYF. In DNA form, the CDR3 reads TGTGCCAGCAGCACACAAGCGGGGGGCAGGGAGACCCAGTACTTC. Variable domain in full (rest from reference TRBV7-2 and TRBJ2-5): GAGVSQSPSNKVTEKGKDVELRCDPISGHTALYWYRQSLGQGLEFLIYFQGNSAPDKSGLPSDRFSAERTGGSVSTLTIQRTQQEDSAVYLCASSTQAGGRETQYFGPGTRLLVL.

Only a few counts were recorded for this clone. The DNA of the CDR3 is TGTGCCAGCGGAAACCCCGGGGAGCTGTTTTTT. Its protein product is CASGNPGELFF. This chain connects TRBV9 to TRBJ2-2; D remains ambiguous. Germline lookup yields CDR1 SGDLS and CDR2 YYNGEE. V gave up 7 bases and J gave up 6 bases, with 7 bases separating them. This CDR3 comprises 11 residues.

V usage is TRBV7-2 and J usage is TRBJ1-4; D remains unclear. The V end was cut by 4 bases, the J end by 5 bases, with 5 bases between. The germline V gene encodes CDR1 SGHTA and CDR2 FQGNSA. CDR3 length equals 12 residues. CDR3 residues: CASSSFNEKLFF. In DNA form, the CDR3 reads TGTGCCAGCAGCTCCTTCAATGAAAAACTGTTTTTT.

The chain is built from TRBV7-2 and TRBJ2-3; 7 bases fit TRBD1. CDR3 size: 14 residues. Germline V gives CDR1 SGHTA, CDR2 FQGNSA. V was pared by 1 base and J by 7 bases, with 5 bases of the junction left unmatched. The CDR3 bases are TGTGCCAGCAGCTTAGGACAGGGTGGAAATACGCAGTATTTT. Residues: CASSLGQGGNTQYF.